This T cell receptor (beta chain) originates from a study of T cell clonality in common variable immunodeficiency. Libraries were prepared by immunoSEQ multiplex PCR; TCRdb keeps only in-frame clonotypes and omits some of them. Recorded here are about 81,000 clones, none singletons. Trimming removed 4 bases at V and 3 bases at J, with 14 bases between. CDR1 LNHDA and CDR2 SQIVND come from the germline V gene (reference sequence). The CDR3 consists of 15 residues. General study points: TCRbeta clonality was increased in CVID versus healthy controls.

This clone was recorded many times. Its specificity is unknown. The read terminates 3 residues ahead of where the CDR3 ends, so the germline J gene completes it. The TCR comes from a person between 18 and 75 years old in good health. What was sequenced was peripheral blood mononuclear cells. This chain connects TRBV19 to TRBJ2-3, with D unresolved. This CDR3 reads CASSTQRGWTDTQYF. Incomplete CDR3 DNA: TGTGCCAGTAGTACCCAGAGAGGTTGGACAGATACG.